Below, 27 T cell receptor beta chains from the same sample are listed, as sequenced in a study of memory CD4+ T cells and cytomegalovirus serostatus. Single viable CD3+CD4+CD8-CD45RO+ cells were sorted as the memory CD4+ T cells. Data came from immunoSEQ multiplex PCR; TCRdb stores just in-frame clones and leaves some out. The sample lists about 40,000 clones; 76% were seen once. The sequenced sample was memory CD4+ T cells from blood. These receptors were collected from an adult in good health and CMV-seronegative.

This clone appeared once. The gene calls are TRBV4-3 and TRBJ2-5; D gene uncertain. The J call may be in error: the DNA end matches TRBJ2-7 better. The CDR3 covers 14 residues. Looked up from germline, CDR1 is LGHNA and CDR2 is YSLEER. The CDR3 reads CASSQDFWTYEQYF. The CDR3 DNA sequence: TGCGCCAGCAGCCAAGATTTTTGGACCTACGAGCAGTACTTC.

The CDR3 nucleotides read TGCGCCAGCAGCTTGGGCTGGGACAGTGCCCTCAATGAGCAGTTCTTC. It is translated as CASSLGWDSALNEQFF. The V and J genes are TRBV5-1 and TRBJ2-1; 7 nucleotides match TRBD1. The trim removed 0 bases at V and 6 bases at J, leaving 9 bases unmatched. The CDR3 sequence is 16 residues long. The germline CDR1 and CDR2 sequences are SGHRS and YFSETQ.

A single count supports this clone. The chain recombines TRBV28 with TRBJ1-2; TRBD1 might be the D (5 bases). The CDR3 length is 14 residues. Germline CDR1 MDHEN, CDR2 SYDVKM. Trimming left V 8 bases short and J 8 bases short, with 21 bases between. CDR3 amino acids: CASLSGAGLVGYTF. The CDR3 bases are TGTGCCAGCTTAAGCGGGGCGGGTTTGGTCGGCTACACCTTC.

The chain has TRBV9 and TRBJ1-2; 8 bases align to TRBD1. V was pared by 6 bases and J by 4 bases, with 11 bases of the junction left unmatched. The CDR3 length is 15 residues. CDR1 and CDR2 (germline): SGDLS, YYNGEE. DNA for the CDR3: TGTGCCAGCACTCAAAACGGCAGGGGGCTCTATGGCTACACCTTC. As protein: CASTQNGRGLYGYTF.

This CDR3 is CASSLDGSRGGEQYF. CDR3 DNA sequence: TGTGCCAGCAGCTTAGATGGATCTCGAGGTGGCGAGCAGTACTTC. This chain connects TRBV11-3 to TRBJ2-7; the D is unclear. This CDR3 is built from 15 residues. Trimming stripped 0 bases from V and 6 bases from J, with 15 bases between. Per the germline V gene, CDR1 is SGHNT and CDR2 is YENEEA.

V usage is TRBV5-1 and J usage is TRBJ2-3, with 11 nucleotides matching TRBD2. This CDR3 contains 15 residues. Unmatched junction bases numbered 7, after V lost 4 bases and J lost 6 bases. Germline CDR1 is SGHRS and CDR2 is YFSETQ. The CDR3 loop is CASSHIAGGLDTQYF. In nucleotides, the CDR3 is TGCGCCAGCAGCCACATAGCGGGAGGGCTGGATACGCAGTATTTT.

The chain joins TRBV27 to TRBJ2-3, with 8 bases identical to TRBD2. After removal of 7 bases from V and 8 bases from J, the junction contained 17 bases not matched to a gene. The CDR3 loop spans 16 amino acids. Per germline, CDR1 MNHEY and CDR2 SMNVEV (reference sequence). The CDR3 is CASTSSGGEVGVTQYF. CDR3 coding DNA: TGTGCCAGCACATCTTCGGGAGGGGAGGTAGGGGTTACGCAGTATTTT.

This rearrangement joins TRBV28 to TRBJ1-4, with a tentative D call TRBD1 (6 bases). V dropped 5 bases and J dropped 4 bases, with 11 bases sitting between them. The germline gives CDR1 MDHEN, CDR2 SYDVKM. The CDR3 is 14 amino acids. DNA for the CDR3: TGTGCCAGCAGTCACCGGGACATTAATGAAAAACTGTTTTTT. It yields the protein CASSHRDINEKLFF.

The V gene is TRBV18, the J gene TRBJ1-1, with D possibly TRBD1 on 6 matching bases. The CDR3 runs 13 residues. Germline V gene lookup returns CDR1 KGHSH and CDR2 LQKENI. Between the trimmed V and J ends, which lost 8 bases and 4 bases, there was a span of 14 bases. CDR3 amino acids: CASAEGVRTEAFF. The CDR3 DNA reads TGTGCCAGCGCGGAGGGGGTTCGCACTGAAGCTTTCTTT. The whole variable domain, remainder taken from reference TRBV18 and TRBJ1-1, is NAGVMQNPRHLVRRRGQEARLRCSPMKGHSHVYWYRQLPEEGLKFMVYLQKENIIDESGMPKERFSAEFPKEGPSILRIQQVVRGDSAAYFCASAEGVRTEAFFGQGTRLTVV.

This clone was recorded once. The V and J genes are TRBV5-5 and TRBJ2-7; 8 nucleotides align to TRBD1. J was trimmed by 2 bases and V by 4 bases; bases with no gene match: 5. Germline CDR1 is SGHKS and CDR2 is YYEKEE (reference sequence). The CDR3 runs to 14 residues. The CDR3 coding sequence is TGTGCCAGCAGCCGTGGACAGGGAACCTACGAGCAGTACTTC. Its protein is CASSRGQGTYEQYF.

The V call is TRBV5-1, the J call TRBJ2-7, with a possible D match to TRBD1 (6 bases). V was shortened by 0 bases and J by 3 bases, with 10 bases between the two germline ends. CDR3 length: 14 residues. Germline CDR1 is SGHRS and CDR2 is YFSETQ. The CDR3 nucleotides read TGCGCCAGCAGCTTGGGGGGACAAATCTACGAGCAGTACTTC. Residues: CASSLGGQIYEQYF.

The V call is TRBV6-1, the J call TRBJ2-3; the D is unclear. CDR1 MNHNS and CDR2 SASEGT come from the germline V gene. V was shortened by 3 bases and J by 1 base, with 14 bases between the two germline ends. The CDR3 contains 16 residues. CDR3 region: CASSDRSQLGTDTQYF. CDR3 in DNA: TGTGCCAGCAGTGATAGAAGCCAGCTCGGCACAGATACGCAGTATTTT.

This rearrangement joins TRBV5-6 to TRBJ2-5; weak D call: TRBD1 (6 bases). The CDR3 totals 15 residues. CDR1 SGHDT and CDR2 YYEEEE come from the germline V gene. Trimming removed 2 bases from V and 2 bases from J, with 13 bases in between. The CDR3 DNA sequence: TGTGCCAGCAGCTTACAGGGTTCCCGTCAAGAGACCCAGTACTTC. Translation gives CASSLQGSRQETQYF.

This clone showed up just once. This chain uses TRBV4-3 with TRBJ1-2; D not certain. CDR1 and CDR2 (germline): LGHNA, YSLEER. V gave up 0 bases and J gave up 8 bases, with 10 bases separating them. This CDR3 contains 13 residues. The CDR3 region has the DNA TGCGCCAGCAGCCAAGATAGAGTCTTAGGCTACACCTTC. Amino acid sequence: CASSQDRVLGYTF.

V and J are TRBV5-5 and TRBJ1-4; no reliable D call. Trimming removed 2 bases from V and 0 bases from J, with 8 bases in between. The CDR3 extends over 15 amino acids. Germline V gene lookup returns CDR1 SGHKS and CDR2 YYEKEE (reference sequence). The CDR3 bases are TGTGCCAGCAGCTTTCTAGGCGCAACTAATGAAAAACTGTTTTTT. Translation gives CASSFLGATNEKLFF.

This clone was detected once. The V call is TRBV2, the J call TRBJ1-2, with D possibly TRBD1 on 6 matching bases. Germline CDR1 SNHLY, CDR2 FYNNEI. The CDR3 loop spans 15 amino acids. The germline V and J ends were trimmed by 8 bases and 4 bases, with 20 bases remaining between them. The CDR3: CASYERRTAIYGYTF. The DNA of the CDR3 is TGTGCCAGCTATGAAAGGCGGACAGCCATCTATGGCTACACCTTC. Drawing the rest from reference TRBV2 and TRBJ1-2, the complete variable domain is EPEVTQTPSHQVTQMGQEVILRCVPISNHLYFYWYRQILGQKVEFLVSFYNNEISEKSEIFDDQFSVERPDGSNFTLKIRSTKLEDSAMYFCASYERRTAIYGYTFGSGTRLTVV.

The sample holds a few counts of this clone. The genes are TRBV2 and TRBJ2-7; D is ambiguous. Per germline, CDR1 SNHLY and CDR2 FYNNEI. The CDR3 contains 14 residues. With 5 bases removed from V and 5 bases from J, the gap between germline ends came to 16 bases. The CDR3, as DNA: TGTGCCAGCAGTTATGAGGACCGTTCCCACGAGCAGTACTTC. It yields the protein CASSYEDRSHEQYF.

This sequence joins TRBV7-8 and TRBJ2-5; D is perhaps TRBD1 (5 bases). In germline, CDR1 is SGHVS, CDR2 FQNEAQ. Trimming removed 5 bases at V and 2 bases at J, with 12 bases between. This CDR3 is built from 14 residues. The CDR3 nucleotides read TGTGCCAGCAGCCCCAGGTACAGGCAAGAGACCCAGTACTTC. It encodes CASSPRYRQETQYF.

The chain joins TRBV4-3 to TRBJ2-7; D possibly corresponds to TRBD2 (6 bases). The V end was cut by 2 bases, the J end by 7 bases, with 15 bases between. Germline V gene data show CDR1 as LGHNA and CDR2 as YSLEER. This CDR3 comprises 14 residues. CDR3 region: CASSQHSGLGEQYF. The CDR3 DNA reads as TGCGCCAGCAGCCAACATAGCGGTTTGGGTGAGCAGTACTTC.

In its sample, this clone was seen once. CDR3 sequence reads: CASSLGRPNEKLFF. CDR3 sequence (DNA): TGCGCCAGCAGCTTGGGAAGACCTAATGAAAAACTGTTTTTT. The chain joins TRBV5-1 to TRBJ1-4; D call uncertain. The CDR3 runs to 14 residues. V was cut by 0 bases and J by 3 bases, with 6 bases left in between. The germline gives CDR1 SGHRS, CDR2 YFSETQ.

The chain has TRBV4-2 and TRBJ1-5; weak D call: TRBD1 (6 bases). V shed 0 bases and J shed 2 bases, with 14 bases lying between them. CDR1 is LGHNA, CDR2 YNFKEQ, per germline. The CDR3 consists of 17 residues. CDR3 in amino acids: CASSQDGRQDGNQPQHF. The CDR3 DNA sequence: TGTGCCAGCAGCCAAGATGGAAGACAGGACGGCAATCAGCCCCAGCATTTT.

The J gene is TRBJ2-3, the V gene TRBV7-6; TRBD2 agrees at 10 bases. Unmatched junction bases numbered 5, after V lost 3 bases and J lost 2 bases. Germline values: CDR1 SGHVS, CDR2 FNYEAQ. The CDR3 runs 16 residues. The CDR3 nucleotides are TGTGCCAGCAGCTTGAGAAGCGGGAGGGCCACAGATACGCAGTATTTT. It translates to CASSLRSGRATDTQYF.

The V call is TRBV25-1, the J call TRBJ2-1, with 9 nucleotides matching TRBD1. The germline V gene encodes CDR1 MGHDK and CDR2 SYGVNS. V lost 6 bases, J lost 8 bases, and 11 bases stayed unmatched. This CDR3 contains 15 residues. Here the CDR3 DNA reads TGTGCCAGCAGCGAAGCCCGGACAGGGGACCATGAGCAGTTCTTC. Its protein is CASSEARTGDHEQFF.

This clone has only a few counts. The chain employs TRBV9 and TRBJ2-4; 7 positions match TRBD1. Germline loops: CDR1 SGDLS, CDR2 YYNGEE. The CDR3 loop spans 15 amino acids. Germline trimming cut 2 bases from V and 8 bases from J; bases unmatched to any gene: 10. CDR3 sequence: CASSVLGQRRDIQYF. The CDR3 DNA reads TGTGCCAGCAGCGTCCTGGGACAGAGAAGGGACATTCAGTACTTC.

The chain links TRBV6-1 to TRBJ2-1; unclear D gene. Trimming removed 2 bases at V and 9 bases at J, with 5 bases between. Looked up from germline, CDR1 is MNHNS and CDR2 is SASEGT. The CDR3 contains 11 residues. This chain's CDR3 is CASSENGEQFF. The CDR3 DNA is TGTGCCAGCAGTGAAAATGGTGAGCAGTTCTTC.

The chain is built from TRBV11-2 and TRBJ2-1; D remains ambiguous. This CDR3 contains 14 residues. Looked up from germline, CDR1 is SGHAT and CDR2 is FQNNGV. The germline V and J ends were trimmed by 5 bases and 5 bases, with 13 bases remaining between them. The CDR3, as DNA: TGTGCCAGCAGCCCCTTCGTTAACAACAATGAGCAGTTCTTC. Amino acid sequence: CASSPFVNNNEQFF.

The chain recombines TRBV30 with TRBJ2-5; 12 bases align to TRBD2. The V gene's germline CDR1 is GTSNPN and CDR2 SVGIG (reference sequence). This CDR3 is 16 amino acids long. J gave up 2 bases and V 0 bases, and 4 bases lay outside the gene matches. The CDR3 nucleotides read TGTGCCTGGAGTGTAAGGCTAGCGGGAGGGCAAGAGACCCAGTACTTC. Translated: CAWSVRLAGGQETQYF.